These 5 T cell receptor beta chains share one sample of origin, sequenced in a study of blood T cell repertoires in COVID-19. Repertoires were generated with immunoSEQ multiplex PCR, while TCRdb's copy carries only in-frame clones and drops some. The sample shows 230,000 or so clones, around four fifths of them seen only once. Sequencing was performed on peripheral blood. These receptors all stem from a man between 40 and 49 years old with active or convalescent COVID-19.

This clone showed up just once. V is TRBV12-3 or TRBV12-4 and J is TRBJ2-1, with 10 nucleotides matching TRBD2. The J segment lost 7 bases and the V segment lost 7 bases, leaving 4 bases of the junction unmatched. CDR3 size: 13 residues. CDR3 nucleotide sequence: TGTGCCAGCACCATTAGCGGGAGGAATGAGCAGTTCTTC. It is translated as CASTISGRNEQFF.

About this clone itself: Different DNA sequences within this sample yield the same CDR3. The J gene is TRBJ1-2, the V gene TRBV5-1, with 10 bases lining up with TRBD1. Losses at the gene ends were 0 bases for V and 6 bases for J; bases not matched to a gene: 2. Per the germline V gene, CDR1 is SGHRS and CDR2 is YFSETQ. CDR3 length equals 14 residues. The DNA of the CDR3 is TGCGCCAGCAGCTTGGCAGGACAGGGGGATGGCTACACCTTC. It yields the protein CASSLAGQGDGYTF.

This chain links TRBV18 with TRBJ1-1; 8 nucleotides match TRBD1. CDR1 KGHSH and CDR2 LQKENI come from the germline V gene. The V and J ends lost 4 bases and 2 bases, in that order; junction bases with no gene match: 12. CDR3 length equals 17 residues. DNA for the CDR3: TGTGCCAGCTCACTCTACACAGGGGGTAGGGGCAACACTGAAGCTTTCTTT. Translating gives CASSLYTGGRGNTEAFF.

The rearrangement links TRBV4-3 to TRBJ2-3, with 10 bases matching TRBD1. Per the germline V gene, CDR1 is LGHNA and CDR2 is YSLEER. CDR3 length: 16 amino acids. The V segment lost 1 base and the J segment 4 bases; nucleotides outside the gene matches: 5. The CDR3 loop reads CASSQGAGQGPDTQYF. The CDR3 DNA follows: TGCGCCAGCAGCCAAGGGGCGGGACAGGGGCCAGATACGCAGTATTTT.

This CDR3 reads CASSEAPPVTGSSGNTIYF. CDR3 nucleotide sequence: TGTGCCAGCAGTGAAGCTCCGCCCGTCACAGGGAGCTCTGGAAACACCATATATTTT. The J gene is TRBJ1-3, the V gene TRBV6-1; D perhaps matches TRBD1 (6 bases). Germline loops: CDR1 MNHNS, CDR2 SASEGT. Trimming left V 0 bases short and J 0 bases short, with 18 bases between. The CDR3 totals 19 residues.